The clone carrying this T cell receptor beta chain was detected only once. The assay was immunoSEQ multiplex PCR, and TCRdb's table has in-frame clones only and misses some. The sample yields fewer than 75,000 clones, roughly 95% seen once. These data come from a study of cytomegalovirus exposure and HLA in healthy donors. About the research overall: The 600 to 800 first-cohort repertoires shared a platform with the 120 or so validation repertoires, as reported in a later analysis.

V dropped 9 bases and J dropped 0 bases, with 9 bases sitting between them. The germline gives CDR1 LNHDA, CDR2 SQIVND (reference sequence). The CDR3 is 13 amino acids. The chain joins TRBV19 to TRBJ1-3; D may be TRBD1 (6 bases). The receptor was derived from a man younger than 35 in good health and CMV-seronegative. The source material was PBMCs. CDR3 sequence: CASRTASGNTIYF. As DNA, the CDR3 is TGTGCCAGCAGGACAGCCTCTGGAAACACCATATATTTT. The whole variable domain, remainder taken from reference TRBV19 and TRBJ1-3, is DGGITQSPKYLFRKEGQNVTLSCEQNLNHDAMYWYRQDPGQGLRLIYYSQIVNDFQKGDIAEGYSVSREKKESFPLTVTSAQKNPTAFYLCASRTASGNTIYFGEGSWLTVV.